This entry lists 10 T cell receptor beta chains sequenced from one sample in a study of cytomegalovirus exposure and HLA in healthy donors. The PCR employed 60 Vbeta primers together with 13 Jbeta primers. Measured with immunoSEQ multiplex PCR; TCRdb has only the in-frame clones, and not every one. The data contain approximately 180,000 clones, approximately 80% of them singletons. Sample: PBMCs. The receptors here all came from a man younger than 30 in good health and CMV-seronegative.

This chain links TRBV2 with TRBJ2-1, with 7 bases fitting TRBD2. This CDR3 contains 12 residues. The germline gives CDR1 SNHLY, CDR2 FYNNEI. V was clipped by 6 bases and J by 9 bases; unmatched bases: 5. In DNA form, the CDR3 reads TGTGCCAGCAGCACTACGGGGGGTGAGCAGTTCTTC. The encoded protein is CASSTTGGEQFF.

The V and J genes are TRBV2 and TRBJ1-1; D remains unclear. The V gene's germline CDR1 is SNHLY and CDR2 FYNNEI. V was clipped by 3 bases and J by 1 base, with 3 bases between them. There are 12 residues in the CDR3. This CDR3 reads CASSDRNTEAFF. CDR3 nucleotide sequence: TGTGCCAGCAGTGACAGGAACACTGAAGCTTTCTTT.

This chain connects TRBV11-3 to TRBJ2-1, with a tentative D call TRBD1 (6 bases). Germline CDR1 is SGHNT and CDR2 is YENEEA. V lost 3 bases, J lost 4 bases, and 10 bases lay in between. CDR3 length: 14 residues. As DNA, the CDR3 is TGTGCCAGCAGCTTTCCGGGACAATACAATGAGCAGTTCTTC. Residues: CASSFPGQYNEQFF.

The chain uses TRBV4-3 and TRBJ2-5; TRBD1 might be the D (6 bases). Trimming shortened V by 3 bases and J by 1 base, and 12 bases separated the two germline ends. From germline, CDR1 is LGHNA and CDR2 YSLEER. The CDR3 is 15 residues long. The CDR3 bases are TGCGCCAGCAGCCAGATCCTAGGGGGCCAAGAGACCCAGTACTTC. It codes for CASSQILGGQETQYF.

The chain is built from TRBV19 and TRBJ2-1, with no clear D. This CDR3 region has 16 residues. Germline-derived CDR1 and CDR2 are LNHDA and SQIVND (reference sequence). Trimming removed 5 bases at V and 7 bases at J, with 21 bases between. The CDR3 nucleotides are TGTGCCAGTAGTCGGAAGATTCCTTCCAGGTTGAATGAGCAGTTCTTC. It yields the protein CASSRKIPSRLNEQFF.

The chain has TRBV5-1 and TRBJ2-7, with 11 bases aligning to TRBD2. CDR1 and CDR2 from the germline V gene are SGHRS and YFSETQ. The ends lost 3 bases at V and 4 bases at J; junction bases unmatched: 6. This CDR3 has 15 residues. CDR3 bases: TGCGCCAGCAGCTCATTAGCGGGAGGGACTTACGAGCAGTACTTC. Protein product: CASSSLAGGTYEQYF. Looking up the rest from reference TRBV5-1 and TRBJ2-7 gives the full variable domain: KAGVTQTPRYLIKTRGQQVTLSCSPISGHRSVSWYQQTPGQGLQFLFEYFSETQRNKGNFPGRFSGRQFSNSRSEMNVSTLELGDSALYLCASSSLAGGTYEQYFGPGTRLTVT.

This clone came up a few times. The rearrangement uses TRBV5-1 and TRBJ1-4; 7 bases align to TRBD1. The germline gives CDR1 SGHRS, CDR2 YFSETQ. CDR3 length: 15 residues. After removal of 5 bases from V and 6 bases from J, the junction contained 10 bases not matched to a gene. The CDR3 loop reads CASRPGTATDEKLFF. The CDR3 DNA reads TGCGCCAGCAGACCCGGGACAGCGACTGATGAAAAACTGTTTTTT.

The chain is built from TRBV7-3 and TRBJ1-1; no definite D call. The CDR3 length is 13 residues. V lost 5 bases to trimming and J lost 7 bases, with 14 bases between them. CDR1 and CDR2 (germline): SGHTA, FQGTGA. The CDR3 reads CASSLGVLDEAFF. The CDR3 bases are TGTGCCAGCAGCCTCGGTGTCCTAGATGAAGCTTTCTTT.

The chain uses TRBV4-2 and TRBJ2-5; 9 nucleotides match TRBD1. CDR1 LGHNA and CDR2 YNFKEQ come from the germline V gene. Losses at the gene ends were 4 bases for V and 5 bases for J; bases not matched to a gene: 14. The CDR3 sequence is 17 residues long. The CDR3 DNA reads as TGTGCCAGCAGCCTAAAGGGACAGGGAATCGGGGTGGAGACCCAGTACTTC. Its translation: CASSLKGQGIGVETQYF.

As regards this clone: Other DNA sequences from this sample encode an identical CDR3 as well. J is TRBJ2-3 and V is TRBV7-3; D gene unclear. Germline V gene data show CDR1 as SGHTA and CDR2 as FQGTGA. The V gene lost 2 bases and the J gene lost 0 bases, with 6 bases spanning the gap. The CDR3 spans 14 residues. CDR3 DNA sequence: TGTGCCAGCAGCTTATCCGGTAGCACAGATACGCAGTATTTT. Its protein product is CASSLSGSTDTQYF.